The 21 T cell receptor beta chains given below trace back to one sample, sequenced in a study of T cells in Graves' hyperthyroidism and ophthalmopathy. Amplification of TCR beta CDR3 regions was performed using RNA transcripts as template. Using the HTBI primer set, a first-round RT-PCR was run on the TCR CDR3. TCRdb processed the multiplex PCR reads anew with MiXCR; each CDR3 protein has one entry. The sample includes about 640,000 distinct CDR3 sequences, roughly 46% of them seen just once. The sequencing input was peripheral blood or thyroid tissue (not recorded which). The receptor source for this set is an adult man with Graves' disease, either hyperthyroidism or ophthalmopathy (not recorded which).

This chain links TRBV2 with TRBJ1-2; D gene ambiguous. The CDR3 totals 14 residues. Germline CDR1 and CDR2: SNHLY and FYNNEI. Trimming removed 6 bases from V and 7 bases from J, with 18 bases in between. In DNA, the CDR3 is TGTGCCAGCAGCTCGGAACAGTTTACGGGTGGCTACACCTTC. Protein: CASSSEQFTGGYTF.

Turning to this clonotype: This is likely a read error, given that the CDR3 carries no conserved phenylalanine or tryptophan at its end. The V and J genes are TRBV7-9 and TRBJ1-2, with TRBD1 matching 7 bases. The germline V gene has CDR1 SEHNR and CDR2 FQNEAQ (reference sequence). The CDR3 spans 14 residues. Trimming at V came to 11 bases and at J to 3 bases, leaving 12 bases not matched to a gene. The CDR3 coding sequence is TGTGCCCCACCTGGACAGGCACCAGACTATGGCTACACCTAC. Protein sequence: CAPPGQAPDYGYTY.

With respect to this clonotype: This is likely a read error, given that the CDR3 carries no conserved phenylalanine or tryptophan at its end. Because the CDR3's place on the DNA is in doubt, the DNA is left out and the CDR3 is given as listed by TCRdb. V and J are TRBV10-3 and TRBJ1-1; the table's D call TRBD1 went unverified against the DNA. The CDR3 is 9 amino acids in total, end residues counted. Germline V gene data show CDR1 as ENHRY and CDR2 as SYGVKD. The CDR3 here is CASGQGDFA.

This clonotype was seen only a few times. The genes are TRBV15 and TRBJ1-5; no definite D call. With 6 bases removed from V and 0 bases from J, the gap between germline ends came to 15 bases. Per the germline V gene, CDR1 is LNHNV and CDR2 is YYDKDF (reference sequence). This CDR3 contains 16 residues. CDR3: CATSSRGWDSNQPQHF. In DNA, the CDR3 is TGTGCCACCAGTTCTCGAGGGTGGGATAGCAATCAGCCCCAGCATTTT.

The CDR3 sequence is CASSLDRGYSGANVLTF. The CDR3 coding sequence is TGCGCCAGCAGCTTGGACCGGGGTTACTCTGGGGCCAACGTCCTGACTTTC. The genes are TRBV5-1 and TRBJ2-6; D is perhaps TRBD2 (5 bases). Trimming removed 0 bases from V and 0 bases from J, with 10 bases in between. The CDR3 is 17 amino acids. Per the germline V gene, CDR1 is SGHRS and CDR2 is YFSETQ. The full variable domain, its missing parts supplied by reference TRBV5-1 and TRBJ2-6, is KAGVTQTPRYLIKTRGQQVTLSCSPISGHRSVSWYQQTPGQGLQFLFEYFSETQRNKGNFPGRFSGRQFSNSRSEMNVSTLELGDSALYLCASSLDRGYSGANVLTFGAGSRLTVL.

This clonotype has more than one count but fewer than ten. The chain recombines TRBV5-5 with TRBJ2-5; 13 bases line up with TRBD2. Germline CDR1 reads SGHKS; CDR2 reads YYEKEE (reference sequence). The CDR3 is 16 residues long. V was pared by 4 bases and J by 6 bases, with 9 bases of the junction left unmatched. The CDR3 DNA sequence: TGTGCCAGCAGCCAAGGGACTAGCGGGAATGGCAAGACCCAGTACTTC. It specifies CASSQGTSGNGKTQYF.

This clonotype was counted a few times. This chain links TRBV25-1 with TRBJ1-6, with no clear D. The ends were cut back, 5 bases at V and 6 bases at J, with 5 bases in the middle. CDR1 is MGHDK, CDR2 SYGVNS, per germline. The CDR3 spans 12 residues. The CDR3 reads CASSFLNSPLHF. CDR3 DNA: TGTGCCAGCAGTTTCCTTAATTCACCCCTCCACTTT. Complete variable domain (other parts from reference TRBV25-1 and TRBJ1-6): EADIYQTPRYLVIGTGKKITLECSQTMGHDKMYWYQQDPGMELHLIHYSYGVNSTEKGDLSSESTVSRIRTEHFPLTLESARPSHTSQYLCASSFLNSPLHFGNGTRLTVT.

The chain is built from TRBV10-3 and TRBJ1-2; D possibly corresponds to TRBD1 (5 bases). CDR1 and CDR2 (germline): ENHRY, SYGVKD. Between the trimmed V and J ends, which lost 0 bases and 8 bases, there was a span of 10 bases. CDR3 length: 13 residues. In DNA form, the CDR3 reads TGTGCCATCAGTGAGTCGGCAGGGCTGGGCTACACCTTC. This gives the protein CAISESAGLGYTF.

The chain couples TRBV10-3 to TRBJ1-1; 7 bases fit TRBD1. J was trimmed by 4 bases and V by 3 bases; bases with no gene match: 2. Per germline, CDR1 ENHRY and CDR2 SYGVKD. This CDR3 is built from 13 residues. This CDR3 reads CAISDGTVTEAFF. The CDR3 DNA is TGTGCCATCAGTGACGGGACAGTCACTGAAGCTTTCTTT.

V gene TRBV14 combines with J gene TRBJ1-2; D is possibly TRBD1 (6 bases). The germline gives CDR1 SGHDN, CDR2 FVKESK. The V and J ends lost 4 bases and 0 bases respectively, with 18 bases between them. The CDR3 runs to 17 residues. The CDR3 reads CASSRVGRGSANYGYTF. The CDR3 DNA reads TGTGCCAGCAGCCGAGTGGGCAGGGGATCCGCTAACTATGGCTACACCTTC.

CDR3 sequence (DNA): TGTGCCAGCAGCCAGGGCGGACAGAACTATGGCTACACCTTC. Amino acids: CASSQGGQNYGYTF. The chain has TRBV3-1 and TRBJ1-2, with D perhaps TRBD1 (6 bases). Trimming cost V 3 bases and J 2 bases, with 10 bases left between them. The CDR3 has 14 amino acids. CDR1 is LGHDT and CDR2 is YNNKEL in the germline V gene (reference sequence).

The chain is built from TRBV7-3 and TRBJ2-7; 8 nucleotides align to TRBD2. Germline V gives CDR1 SGHTA, CDR2 FQGTGA. The CDR3 sequence is 12 residues long. The CDR3 DNA reads TGTGCTAGGACTAGCAGAGGGGACGAGCAGTACTTC. It encodes CARTSRGDEQYF.

This chain joins TRBV19 and TRBJ1-5, with 8 bases that match TRBD1. V shed 5 bases, J shed 5 bases, and the junction held 14 bases outside the gene matches. Germline CDR1 LNHDA, CDR2 SQIVND (reference sequence). The CDR3 has 17 residues. CDR3 sequence: CASSAGTGAPADQPQHF. The CDR3 coding sequence is TGTGCCAGTAGTGCCGGGACAGGAGCACCTGCAGATCAGCCCCAGCATTTT.

V usage is TRBV7-9 and J usage is TRBJ2-5, with 8 bases that match TRBD1. This CDR3 has 13 residues. J lost 4 bases, V lost 3 bases, and 1 base had no gene match. Germline lookup yields CDR1 SEHNR and CDR2 FQNEAQ (reference sequence). CDR3 sequence reads: CASSLDRAETQYF. The DNA of the CDR3 is TGTGCCAGCAGCTTGGACAGGGCAGAGACCCAGTACTTC. Full variable domain (remainder filled in from reference TRBV7-9 and TRBJ2-5): DTGVSQNPRHKITKRGQNVTFRCDPISEHNRLYWYRQTLGQGPEFLTYFQNEAQLEKSRLLSDRFSAERPKGSFSTLEIQRTEQGDSAMYLCASSLDRAETQYFGPGTRLLVL.

This clonotype was seen a single time. The gene calls are TRBV29-1 and TRBJ2-7, with TRBD2 matching 10 bases. Per germline, CDR1 SQVTM and CDR2 ANQGSEA. V lost 7 bases and J lost 2; bases outside the gene matches: 8. The CDR3 runs 14 residues. CDR3 DNA: TGCAGCGCCCATCTAGCGGGAGTGGCCTACGAGCAGTACTTC. As protein: CSAHLAGVAYEQYF.

Worth noting for this clonotype: Relative to the germline gene, one junction end is altered; a read error may explain this. This chain connects TRBV25-1 to TRBJ1-2, with D possibly matching TRBD1 (6 bases). The germline CDR1 and CDR2 sequences are MGHDK and SYGVNS. The CDR3 has 15 residues. For the CDR3, the DNA is TGTGCCAGCAGTAAGGGGGGGCAGGGGTATCTTGGCCACACCTTC. Translated, it gives CASSKGGQGYLGHTF.

Many counts were recorded for this clonotype. V usage is TRBV24-1 and J usage is TRBJ1-5; 11 positions match TRBD1. Germline V lookup: CDR1 KGHDR, CDR2 SFDVKD. The ends lost 4 bases at V and 4 bases at J; junction bases unmatched: 5. This CDR3 spans 16 amino acids. As DNA, the CDR3 is TGTGCCACCAGTGACCTCGGACAGGGGGCGAATCAGCCCCAGCATTTT. This sequence encodes CATSDLGQGANQPQHF.

The chain uses TRBV14 and TRBJ2-7; 8 nucleotides match TRBD1. Germline values: CDR1 SGHDN, CDR2 FVKESK. V lost 4 bases, J lost 3 bases, and 5 bases stayed unmatched. The CDR3 extends over 14 amino acids. The CDR3 DNA reads as TGTGCCAGCAGCCGCTATACAGGGGGCTACGAGCAGTACTTC. Its translation is CASSRYTGGYEQYF.

Details on this clonotype: This may be a read error: a much more frequent sequence differs by one nucleotide. The gene calls are TRBV24-1 and TRBJ2-7; D is possibly TRBD1 (6 bases). Germline CDR1 reads KGHDR; CDR2 reads SFDVKD. This CDR3 spans 14 amino acids. This CDR3 reads CASSDPLQGWEQYF. The CDR3 nucleotides read TGTGCCAGCAGTGATCCTCTCCAGGGGTGGGAGCAGTACTTC.

The sample holds a few counts of this clonotype. The chain is built from TRBV19 and TRBJ1-5; D remains unclear. CDR3 length: 15 amino acids. The V gene's germline CDR1 is LNHDA and CDR2 SQIVND (reference sequence). V lost 1 base and J lost 9, with 16 bases in between. CDR3 region: CASSIVLLSGWPQHF. CDR3 coding DNA: TGTGCCAGTAGTATAGTCCTGCTGTCGGGATGGCCCCAGCATTTT. The full variable domain, with the rest looked up from reference TRBV19 and TRBJ1-5, is DGGITQSPKYLFRKEGQNVTLSCEQNLNHDAMYWYRQDPGQGLRLIYYSQIVNDFQKGDIAEGYSVSREKKESFPLTVTSAQKNPTAFYLCASSIVLLSGWPQHFGDGTRLSIL.

The rearrangement links TRBV10-3 to TRBJ1-2; D not certain. Looked up from germline, CDR1 is ENHRY and CDR2 is SYGVKD. This CDR3 has 13 amino acids. V was clipped by 4 bases and J by 4 bases, with 10 bases between them. In nucleotides, the CDR3 is TGTGCCATCAGTGCGGAGACAAGCTATGGCTACACCTTC. Translation gives CAISAETSYGYTF.